These 9 T cell receptor beta chains share one sample of origin, sequenced in a study of beta chain features in type 1 diabetes. Study results and limitations: Moderate yet significant TCRB CDR3 shortening was seen in Type 1 diabetes patients in all four CD4+ subsets.

These receptors have no known antigen. Sequenced material consisted of expressed TCRB transcripts (all of the isolated RNA was reverse transcribed). Assay: immunoSEQ multiplex PCR; the TCRdb copy retains only in-frame clones and omits some. The data contain 600,000 to 700,000 clones, 13% of them singletons. Input material: naive CD4+ T cells from blood. The receptors were gathered from a young man with type 1 diabetes.

This clone was seen more than once but under ten times. V is TRBV11-2 and J is TRBJ2-3; D gene unclear. Trimming cost V 5 bases and J 5 bases, with 8 bases left between them. The CDR3 covers 12 residues. Germline V gene lookup returns CDR1 SGHAT and CDR2 FQNNGV. CDR3 sequence (DNA): TGTGCCAGCAGCCCCCAGGAAGATACGCAGTATTTT. Amino acids: CASSPQEDTQYF.

The V and J genes are TRBV5-8 and TRBJ2-7, with 11 nucleotides matching TRBD1. V shed 4 bases and J 2 bases; nucleotides not matched to a gene: 5. Germline assignment: CDR1 SGHTS and CDR2 YDEGEE. The CDR3 is 15 amino acids. The CDR3 region has the DNA TGTGCCAGCAGCCAAGGGACAGGGGGAACCTACGAGCAGTACTTC. Its protein product is CASSQGTGGTYEQYF.

This clone has more than one count but fewer than ten. The chain uses TRBV9 and TRBJ2-1; TRBD1 matches 7 bases. The V gene end was trimmed by 5 bases and the J gene end by 6 bases; junction bases not matched to a gene: 5. There are 13 residues in the CDR3. CDR1 SGDLS and CDR2 YYNGEE come from the germline V gene. The CDR3: CASSRGQSNEQFF. The CDR3 DNA is TGTGCCAGCAGTCGGGGACAGAGCAATGAGCAGTTCTTC. The full variable domain, in which reference TRBV9 and TRBJ2-1 provide the parts outside the CDR3, is DSGVTQTPKHLITATGQRVTLRCSPRSGDLSVYWYQQSLDQGLQFLIQYYNGEERAKGNILERFSAQQFPDLHSELNLSSLELGDSALYFCASSRGQSNEQFFGPGTRLTVL.

The V gene is TRBV5-1, the J gene TRBJ2-1, with 12 nucleotides matching TRBD2. After removal of 4 bases from V and 8 bases from J, the junction contained 4 bases not matched to a gene. CDR1 and CDR2 (germline): SGHRS, YFSETQ. This CDR3 is 14 amino acids long. As DNA, the CDR3 is TGCGCCAGCAGCCTCCGACTAGCGGGGGATGAGCAGTTCTTC. Its translation is CASSLRLAGDEQFF. Using reference TRBV5-1 and TRBJ2-1 for the parts outside the CDR3, the full variable domain is KAGVTQTPRYLIKTRGQQVTLSCSPISGHRSVSWYQQTPGQGLQFLFEYFSETQRNKGNFPGRFSGRQFSNSRSEMNVSTLELGDSALYLCASSLRLAGDEQFFGPGTRLTVL.

In its sample, this clone was seen a few times. The chain joins TRBV5-1 to TRBJ2-1, with 8 bases that match TRBD2. Germline V CDR1 and CDR2: SGHRS, YFSETQ. CDR3 length: 15 amino acids. The J segment lost 7 bases and the V segment lost 4 bases, leaving 10 bases of the junction unmatched. The CDR3 DNA sequence: TGCGCCAGCAGCAAAGGGAGAAGCGGGGGTAATGAGCAGTTCTTC. Its protein is CASSKGRSGGNEQFF.

This clone was counted only a few times. J is TRBJ2-1 and V is TRBV29-1, with D possibly being TRBD2 (6 bases). V was clipped by 5 bases and J by 0 bases, with 17 bases between them. The CDR3 totals 16 residues. Germline lookup yields CDR1 SQVTM and CDR2 ANQGSEA. CDR3 residues: CSVSFLDGSSYNEQFF. The DNA for the CDR3 is TGCAGCGTTTCTTTTCTGGACGGGAGCTCCTACAATGAGCAGTTCTTC.

The V and J genes are TRBV27 and TRBJ2-2, with 7 bases that match TRBD1. V lost 5 bases to trimming and J lost 1 base; unmatched junction nucleotides: 10. Germline V CDR1 and CDR2: MNHEY, SMNVEV (reference sequence). The CDR3 is 17 amino acids. The CDR3 DNA is TGTGCCAGCAGTAGAAGCCGGGACAGCTTGAACACCGGGGAGCTGTTTTTT. Its translation: CASSRSRDSLNTGELFF.

CDR3 bases: TGTGCCAGTATCTTCAGGGAGACTAATGAAAAACTGTTTTTT. Encoded protein: CASIFRETNEKLFF. This chain links TRBV2 with TRBJ1-4, with TRBD1 as a possible D gene (5 bases). In germline, CDR1 is SNHLY, CDR2 FYNNEI. The CDR3 has 14 residues. V shed 9 bases and J shed 2 bases, with 13 bases lying between them.

This clone has more than one count but fewer than ten. V and J are TRBV30 and TRBJ2-1; D uncertain. Germline V gives CDR1 GTSNPN, CDR2 SVGIG (reference sequence). The CDR3 loop spans 14 amino acids. V was trimmed by 0 bases and J by 3 bases, leaving 9 bases between them. The CDR3 loop is CAWSVGRSYNEQFF. CDR3 bases: TGTGCCTGGAGTGTAGGACGGAGCTACAATGAGCAGTTCTTC.